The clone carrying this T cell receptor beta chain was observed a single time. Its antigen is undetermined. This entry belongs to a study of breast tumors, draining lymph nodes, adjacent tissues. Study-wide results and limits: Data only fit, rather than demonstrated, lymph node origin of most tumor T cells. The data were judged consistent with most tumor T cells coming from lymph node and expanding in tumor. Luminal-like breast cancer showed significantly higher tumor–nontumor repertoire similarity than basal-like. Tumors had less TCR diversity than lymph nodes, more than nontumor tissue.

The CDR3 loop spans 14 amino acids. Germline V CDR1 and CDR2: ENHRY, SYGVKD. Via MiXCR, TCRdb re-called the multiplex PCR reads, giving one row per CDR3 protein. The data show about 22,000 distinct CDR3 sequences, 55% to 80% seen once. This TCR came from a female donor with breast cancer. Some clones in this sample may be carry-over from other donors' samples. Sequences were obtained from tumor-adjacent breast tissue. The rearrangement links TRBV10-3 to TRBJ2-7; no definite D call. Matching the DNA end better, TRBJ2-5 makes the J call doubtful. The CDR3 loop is CAISARASQETQYF. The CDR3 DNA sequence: TGTGCCATCAGTGCCCGGGCGTCCCAAGAGACCCAGTACTTC.